This TCR beta chain was captured by sequencing in a study of technical replicates of blood from a few donors. Profiled with immunoSEQ multiplex PCR; TCRdb holds only in-frame clones, not every one. The sample shows tens of thousands of clones, about nine tenths of them seen only once. Sequencing input: PBMCs. The clonotype comes from a human donor in good health. Some clones in this sample may be carry-over from other donors' samples.

CDR3 DNA: TGTGCCAGCAGTTTGACACGGAACACCGGGGAGCTGTTTTTT. The encoded protein is CASSLTRNTGELFF. J is TRBJ2-2 and V is TRBV27; D ambiguous. CDR3 length equals 14 residues. Germline CDR1 is MNHEY and CDR2 is SMNVEV (reference sequence). V gave up 3 bases and J gave up 1 base, with 6 bases separating them.